This section outlines one T cell receptor (beta chain) sequence together with its context. Its antigen is undetermined. This specimen belongs to a study of monozygotic twins with inflammatory bowel disease. The cDNA of both the TCRalpha and TCRbeta chains was subjected to two nested PCRs of approximately 16 and 10 cycles. Using the 5' RACE reads, TCRdb records one entry per CDR3 protein without DNA. Recorded for this sample: 350,000 to 550,000 distinct CDR3 sequences. Germline CDR1 SNHLY, CDR2 FYNNEI. The CDR3 extends over 15 amino acids. Whole-study findings and limits: Lower sharing of clonotypes with other individuals was seen in IBD patients than in healthy twins. This was most marked in patients showing signs of disease activity.

J is TRBJ2-3 and V is TRBV2; there is no DNA to check the TCRdb D call of TRBD2. This TCR derives from a human donor with ulcerative colitis or Crohn's disease, or a healthy co-twin of an affected twin (not recorded which). The specimen sequenced was blood. The CDR3 loop is CASRRKAGRTDTQYF. The full variable domain, rest sourced from reference TRBV2 and TRBJ2-3, is EPEVTQTPSHQVTQMGQEVILRCVPISNHLYFYWYRQILGQKVEFLVSFYNNEISEKSEIFDDQFSVERPDGSNFTLKIRSTKLEDSAMYFCASRRKAGRTDTQYFGPGTRLTVL.